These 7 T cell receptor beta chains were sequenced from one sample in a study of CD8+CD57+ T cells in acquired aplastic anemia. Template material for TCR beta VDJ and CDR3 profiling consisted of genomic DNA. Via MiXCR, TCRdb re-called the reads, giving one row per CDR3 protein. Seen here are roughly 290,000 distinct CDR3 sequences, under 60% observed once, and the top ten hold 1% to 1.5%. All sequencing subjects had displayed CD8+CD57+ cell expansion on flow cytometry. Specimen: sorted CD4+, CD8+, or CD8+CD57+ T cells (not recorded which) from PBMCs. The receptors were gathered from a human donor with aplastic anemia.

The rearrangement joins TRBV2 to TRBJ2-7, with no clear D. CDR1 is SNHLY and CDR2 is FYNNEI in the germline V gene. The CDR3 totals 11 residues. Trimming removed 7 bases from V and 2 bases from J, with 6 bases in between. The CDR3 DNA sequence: TGTGCCAGCACGGAAACCTACGAGCAGTACTTC. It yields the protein CASTETYEQYF.

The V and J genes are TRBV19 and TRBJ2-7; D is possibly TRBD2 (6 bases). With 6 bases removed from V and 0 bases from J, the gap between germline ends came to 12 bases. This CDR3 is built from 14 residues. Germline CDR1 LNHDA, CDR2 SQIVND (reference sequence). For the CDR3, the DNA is TGTGCCAGTAGGTATAGCGGATCCTCCTACGAGCAGTACTTC. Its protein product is CASRYSGSSYEQYF.

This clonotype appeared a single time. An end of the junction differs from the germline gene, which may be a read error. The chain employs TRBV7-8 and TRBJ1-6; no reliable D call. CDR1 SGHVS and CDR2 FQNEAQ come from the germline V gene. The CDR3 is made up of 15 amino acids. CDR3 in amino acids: CARSLGRTVNSPLHF. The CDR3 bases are TGTGCCCGCAGCTTAGGAAGGACGGTCAATTCACCCCTCCACTTT.

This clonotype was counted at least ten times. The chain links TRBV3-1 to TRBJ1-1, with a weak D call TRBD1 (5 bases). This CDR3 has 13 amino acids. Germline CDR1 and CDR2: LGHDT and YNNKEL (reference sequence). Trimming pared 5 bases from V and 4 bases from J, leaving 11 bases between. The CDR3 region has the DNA TGTGCCAGCAGCGCCTTCGGGGGCACTGAAGCTTTCTTT. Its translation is CASSAFGGTEAFF.

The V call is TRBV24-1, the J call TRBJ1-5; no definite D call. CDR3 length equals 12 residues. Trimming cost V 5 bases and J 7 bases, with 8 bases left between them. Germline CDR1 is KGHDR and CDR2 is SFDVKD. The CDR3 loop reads CATSVGSQPQHF. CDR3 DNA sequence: TGTGCCACCAGTGTAGGGAGCCAGCCCCAGCATTTT.

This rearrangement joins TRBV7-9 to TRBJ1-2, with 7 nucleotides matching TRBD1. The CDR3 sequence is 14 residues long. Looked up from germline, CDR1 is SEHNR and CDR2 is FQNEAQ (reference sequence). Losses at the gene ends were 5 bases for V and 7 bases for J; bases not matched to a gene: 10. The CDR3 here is CASSSSDRDSGYTF. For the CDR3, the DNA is TGTGCCAGCAGCAGTTCCGACAGGGACTCTGGCTACACCTTC.

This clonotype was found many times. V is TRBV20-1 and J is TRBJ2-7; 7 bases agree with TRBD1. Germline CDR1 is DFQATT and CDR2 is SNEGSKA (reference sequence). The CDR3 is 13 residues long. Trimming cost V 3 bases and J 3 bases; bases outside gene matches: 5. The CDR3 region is CSASHDRVYEQYF. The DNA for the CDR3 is TGCAGTGCTAGCCACGACAGGGTCTACGAGCAGTACTTC.